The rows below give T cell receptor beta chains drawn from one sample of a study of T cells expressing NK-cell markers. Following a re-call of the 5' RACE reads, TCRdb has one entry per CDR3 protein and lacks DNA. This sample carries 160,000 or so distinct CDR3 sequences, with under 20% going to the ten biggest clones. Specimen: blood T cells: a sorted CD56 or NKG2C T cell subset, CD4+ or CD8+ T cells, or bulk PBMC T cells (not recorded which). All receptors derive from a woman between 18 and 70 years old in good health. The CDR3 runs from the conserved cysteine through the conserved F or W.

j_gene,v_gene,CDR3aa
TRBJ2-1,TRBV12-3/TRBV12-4,CASSPRQGVYNEQFF
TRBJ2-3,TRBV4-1,CASSQVLEGTQYF
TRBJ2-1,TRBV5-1,CASSPRPARPNEQFF
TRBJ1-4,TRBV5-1,CASSPGTGGSGEKLFF
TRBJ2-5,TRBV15,CATSRGRTGILETQYF
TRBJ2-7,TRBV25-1,CARIHNGRQSSYEQYF
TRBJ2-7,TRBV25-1,CASSLTNYEQYF
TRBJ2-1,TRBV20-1,CSARDSQTSGTGEQFF
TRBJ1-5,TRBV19,CASSIQSLNQPQHF
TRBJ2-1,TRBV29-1,CSVGSPYNEQFF
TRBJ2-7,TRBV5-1,CASSRGRTGGKYEQYF
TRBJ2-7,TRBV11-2,CASSYRPPQGALPYEQYF
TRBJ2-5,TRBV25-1,CASSVHRGRGETQYF
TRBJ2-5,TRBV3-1,CASSQGTAGRETQYF
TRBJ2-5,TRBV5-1,CASSLVSRGETQYF
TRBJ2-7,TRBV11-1,CASSLARQGYYEQYF
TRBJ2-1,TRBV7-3,CASSRSGQGDSNEQFF
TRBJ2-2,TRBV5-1,CASSSTSGVGTGELFF
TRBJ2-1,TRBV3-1,CASSQDPGLAGYEQFF
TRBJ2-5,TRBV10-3,CAISKGTSGSQETQYF
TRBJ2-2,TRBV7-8,CASSLVAQAGTGELFF
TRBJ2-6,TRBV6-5,CASSYGRTAGANVLTF
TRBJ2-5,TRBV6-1,CASRLETGQETQYF
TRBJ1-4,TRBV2,CASSDSWSNEKLFF
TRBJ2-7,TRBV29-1,CSVEDLRPGQGFYEQYF
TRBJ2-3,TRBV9,CASSKGQATDTQYF
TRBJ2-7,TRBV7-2,CASSPLVSGVRYEQYF
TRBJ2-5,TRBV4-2,CASSQAQETQYF
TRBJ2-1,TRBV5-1,CASSREASRGGITTVQFF
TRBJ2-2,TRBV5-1,CASRRDRHTGELFF
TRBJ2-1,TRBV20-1,CSARDLTGESYNEQFF
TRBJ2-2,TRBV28,CASSLNTGGGTGELFF
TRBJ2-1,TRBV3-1,CASSHAGLAGAYNEQFF
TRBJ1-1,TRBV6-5,CASSYSPEITVTEAFF
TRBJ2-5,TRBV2,CASSILAGQETQYF
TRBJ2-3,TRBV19,CASSIDSTDTQYF
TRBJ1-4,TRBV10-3,CASGGGREKLFF
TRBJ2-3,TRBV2,CASSARGQQTYSTDTQYF
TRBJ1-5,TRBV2,CASSGGTGQQPQHF
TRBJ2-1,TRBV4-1,CASSQPREGGNEQFF
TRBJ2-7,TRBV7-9,CASSSSWQSTYEQYF
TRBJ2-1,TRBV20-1,CSARGSLGLAGSYNEQFF
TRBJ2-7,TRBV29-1,CSVVTGGHYEQYF
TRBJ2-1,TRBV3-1,CASSRPREVEQFF
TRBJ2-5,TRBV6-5,CASSYFLERMETQYF
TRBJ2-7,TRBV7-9,CASSLGTGIEQYF
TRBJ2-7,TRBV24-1,CATSDARTAGGDEQYF
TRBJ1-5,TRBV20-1,CSARASGSVQPQHF
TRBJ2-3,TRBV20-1,CSATRPTALDTQYF
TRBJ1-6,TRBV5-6,CASSLDGSYNSPLHF
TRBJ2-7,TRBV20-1,CSARTGGSYEQYF
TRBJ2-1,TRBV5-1,CASSPGTRPSNEQFF
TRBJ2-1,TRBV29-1,CSVTKKSSYNEQFF
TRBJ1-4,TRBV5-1,CASSLFSGQSNEKLFF
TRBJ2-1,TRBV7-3,CASSPTLAGAPYNEQFF